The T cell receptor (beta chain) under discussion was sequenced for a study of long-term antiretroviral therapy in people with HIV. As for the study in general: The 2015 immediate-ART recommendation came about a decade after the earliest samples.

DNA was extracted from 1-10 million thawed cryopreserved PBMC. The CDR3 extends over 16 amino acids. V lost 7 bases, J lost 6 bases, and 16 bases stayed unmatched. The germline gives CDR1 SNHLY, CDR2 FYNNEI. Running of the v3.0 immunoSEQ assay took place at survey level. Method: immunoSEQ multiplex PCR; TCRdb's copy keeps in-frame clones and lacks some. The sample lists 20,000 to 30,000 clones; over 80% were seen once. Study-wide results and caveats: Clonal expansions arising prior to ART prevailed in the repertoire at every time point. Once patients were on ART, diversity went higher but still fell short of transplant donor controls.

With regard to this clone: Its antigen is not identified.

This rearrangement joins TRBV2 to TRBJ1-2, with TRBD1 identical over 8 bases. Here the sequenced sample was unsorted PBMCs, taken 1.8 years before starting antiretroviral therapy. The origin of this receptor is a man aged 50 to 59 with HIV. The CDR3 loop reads CASTEFETGARDGYTF. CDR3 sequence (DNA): TGTGCCAGCACCGAATTTGAGACAGGGGCTCGTGATGGCTACACCTTC.